This TCR beta chain stems from a study of neurological immune-mediated disorders (dated 2019 in TCRdb). Concerning the study at large: Among the roughly 34 multiple sclerosis patients, relapsing-remitting MS was present in roughly 30 and secondary progressive MS was present in 3. The approximately 99 TCR-beta libraries included longitudinal samples, technical triplicates and paired sorted CD4+ and CD8+ T-cell subsets alongside PBMC samples. Peripheral blood TCR-beta repertoires from HTLV-I-associated myelopathy (HAM/TSP) patients, multiple sclerosis patients and healthy controls were compared by UMI-based sequencing. Of the roughly 70 subjects in the cohort, around 14 were HAM/TSP patients, some 35 were multiple sclerosis patients, and some 20 were healthy controls.

What the research found in general, with its limitations: Expanded clones from different subjects shared no identical CDR3 amino acid sequences, which suggests that TCR-beta repertoires were private in all groups. TCR clonal expansion was highest in HAM/TSP patients and lowest in MS patients, with MS patients falling below even healthy controls. Phylogenetic analysis grouped repertoires from 18 of 34 MS patients into a cluster of related CDR3 sequences, suggesting a possible repertoire-level signature. No clinical or MRI features were associated with the MS cluster, and the authors said that larger cohorts are needed.

To note about this clonotype: Its antigen target is currently unknown. This may arise from a read error, as a much more abundant clone is one base away.

The CDR3 spans 14 residues, from the cysteine through the phenylalanine. The sequence is cut down to CDR3 DNA, 42 bases in frame from base 1. Sequences SGHNT (CDR1) and YYREEE (CDR2) are obtained from the germline V gene (reference sequence). Unsorted PBMC libraries were generated from 2 million PBMCs stored in RNAlater at -80 °C until RNA extraction. The multiple sclerosis patients were enrolled in a US clinical protocol that evaluated disease progression with magnetic resonance imaging. Peripheral blood underwent Ficoll-Hypaque density gradient centrifugation to isolate PBMCs, which were then cryopreserved in liquid nitrogen. cDNA was synthesized by template-switch 5'RACE using a primer with a 10-nucleotide random unique molecular identifier that tagged each TCR transcript. Each sequencing run produced over 180 million TCR-beta sequences covering 15-18 subjects. The RNeasy kit was used for extraction of total RNA. Using the KAPA Real-time Library Amplification kit, TCR-beta VDJ regions were amplified with primers for the TCR constant region and the 5'RACE anchor. A first PCR added sample indexes and Illumina adaptors, and a second PCR then raised library yield. After Ampure bead purification, the roughly 650 bp TCR product was size-selected on a 2% E-gel SizeSelection system. Before pooling, library quality was assessed on a Bioanalyzer, concentration was determined with Qubit, and library quantification was performed with the Kapa Library Quantification kit. Libraries were sequenced paired-end 2 x 150 bp on an Illumina HiSeq 2500. To increase sequence diversity, about 25-31% phiX was spiked into each library pool. The original methods were these. Quality-filtered reads were processed with the UMI-based MiGEC pipeline, and over 90% of raw TCR sequences were removed by the MiGEC pipeline during error correction. IMGT germline references were used for alignment of VDJ genes, and clonotypes were defined by a unique CDR3 amino acid sequence together with V-J genes. VDJtools evaluated clonal expansion, Shannon diversity and CDR3 relatedness (CalcPairwiseDistances, ClusterSamples); CLCbio workbench built phylogenetic trees. A clone was classed as expanded if it had 8 or more unique UMIs, a cutoff based on coefficient-of-variation modelling across technical triplicates. TCRdb handled the public reads itself, with Q25 trimming in fastp and clone calling in MiXCR, and kept productive beta chains. Every CDR3 protein is listed once, alongside the most common genes and DNA of its rows. V and J calls and clone size were set by TCRdb, not the authors. The table for this sample lists approximately 100,000 distinct CDR3 sequences; around 3.3% of them were counted only once. 5% to 6.5% of the sample comes from the top ten.

The source is a woman aged 18-29 years with multiple sclerosis. Input material: PBMCs. The chain uses TRBV5-4 and TRBJ2-5, with a tentative D call of TRBD1 or TRBD2, each matching 6 bases. This receptor has the CDR3 CASSLVEGGETKYF. The bases read TGTGCCAGCAGCTTGGTGGAGGGGGGAGAGACCAAGTACTTC.